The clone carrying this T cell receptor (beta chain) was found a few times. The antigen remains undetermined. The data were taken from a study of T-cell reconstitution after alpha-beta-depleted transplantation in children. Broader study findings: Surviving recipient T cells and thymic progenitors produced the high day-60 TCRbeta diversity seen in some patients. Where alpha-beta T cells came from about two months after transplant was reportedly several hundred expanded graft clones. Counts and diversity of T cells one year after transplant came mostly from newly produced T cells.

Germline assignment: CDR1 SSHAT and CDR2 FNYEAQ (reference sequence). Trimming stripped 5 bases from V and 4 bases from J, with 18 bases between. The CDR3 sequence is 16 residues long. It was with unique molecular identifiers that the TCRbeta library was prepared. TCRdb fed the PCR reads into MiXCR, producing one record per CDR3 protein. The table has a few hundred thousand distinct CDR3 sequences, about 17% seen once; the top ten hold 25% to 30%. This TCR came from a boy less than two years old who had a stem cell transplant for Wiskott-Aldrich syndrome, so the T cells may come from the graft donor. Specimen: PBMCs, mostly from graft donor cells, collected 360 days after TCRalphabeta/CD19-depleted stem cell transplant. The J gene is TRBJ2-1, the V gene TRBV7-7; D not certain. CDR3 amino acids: CASSPLVGMRYNEQFF. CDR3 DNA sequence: TGTGCCAGCAGCCCCCTGGTGGGAATGCGGTACAATGAGCAGTTCTTC.